A selection of T cell receptor beta chains follows, all from one sample in a study of response to subunit inactivated influenza vaccine. TCRdb reanalysed the RT-PCR reads using MiXCR and keeps one entry per CDR3 protein. The sample includes about 700,000 distinct CDR3 sequences, 11% to 15% of them seen just once. The specimen was PBMCs from blood, collected around two weeks before vaccination. The receptors here all came from a man aged 50 to 60 who received an inactivated influenza vaccine. Both conserved end residues are part of each CDR3. D genes are given only for firm matches. A clone size is listed for some rows: how often the clone was seen (once, few, many), or a class if it is expanded.

>-|few|TRBV28|TRBJ2-3
CASRYRDTQYF
TGTGCCAGCAGGTATCGAGATACGCAGTATTTT
>TRBD2|-|TRBV12-3/TRBV12-4|TRBJ2-7
CASKAGTRDYEQYF
TGTGCCAGCAAAGCAGGGACTAGAGATTACGAGCAGTACTTC
>-|few|TRBV5-1|TRBJ1-2
CASSLDPGSNYGYTF
TGCGCCAGCAGCTTGGACCCAGGGTCTAACTATGGCTACACCTTC
>TRBD2|few|TRBV20-1|TRBJ2-1
CSAPRRLADYNEQFF
TGCAGTGCCCCCAGAAGACTAGCCGACTACAATGAGCAGTTCTTC
>-|few|TRBV12-3/TRBV12-4|TRBJ1-2
CASRRGPIDGYTF
TGTGCCAGCAGAAGGGGACCGATTGACGGCTACACCTTC
>TRBD1|few|TRBV12-3/TRBV12-4|TRBJ2-2
CASSLGQGAVTGELFF
TGTGCCAGCAGTCTAGGACAGGGGGCGGTCACCGGGGAGCTGTTTTTT
>TRBD1|few|TRBV12-3/TRBV12-4|TRBJ1-1
CASSTMTGRDTEAFF
TGTGCCAGCAGTACCATGACAGGGAGGGACACTGAAGCTTTCTTT
>-|-|TRBV23-1|TRBJ2-5
CASSLPHRDAQGETQYF
TGCGCCAGCAGCCTTCCCCACCGGGACGCGCAAGGAGAGACCCAGTACTTC
>-|few|TRBV6-6|TRBJ1-5
CASRPQGGQPQHF
TGTGCCAGCAGACCCCAGGGCGGTCAGCCCCAGCATTTT
>TRBD2|few|TRBV29-1|TRBJ2-1
CSVEALTSGRAGYNEQFF
TGCAGCGTTGAAGCTTTAACTAGCGGGAGGGCTGGTTACAATGAGCAGTTCTTC
>-|many|TRBV12-3/TRBV12-4|TRBJ2-7
CASSLGGDIHEQYF
TGTGCCAGCAGTTTAGGGGGGGACATCCACGAGCAGTACTTC
>-|-|TRBV5-5|TRBJ1-1
CASSLAGRVGTEAFF
TGTGCCAGCAGCTTGGCTGGCAGGGTTGGGACTGAAGCTTTCTTT
>-|many|TRBV7-9|TRBJ1-4
CATLIRGDEKLFF
TGTGCCACTTTAATCAGGGGAGATGAAAAACTGTTTTTT
>-|few|TRBV4-3|TRBJ2-1
CASSQEPDFSYNEQFF
TGCGCCAGCAGCCAAGAACCGGACTTCTCCTACAATGAGCAGTTCTTC
>-|-|TRBV4-1|TRBJ1-5
CAGSQVGISNQPQHF
TGCGCCGGCAGCCAAGTAGGGATAAGCAATCAGCCCCAGCATTTT
>-|few|TRBV28|TRBJ2-7
CASSLRQEQYF
TGTGCCAGCAGTTTACGGCAGGAGCAGTACTTC
>-|few|TRBV12-3/TRBV12-4|TRBJ2-5
CASSFEGLQETQYF
TGTGCCAGCAGTTTTGAGGGCCTACAGGAGACCCAGTACTTC
>-|few|TRBV20-1|TRBJ1-1
CSAKSGFVRGGEAFF
TGCAGTGCTAAATCCGGCTTTGTACGGGGGGGTGAAGCTTTCTTT
>-|-|TRBV2|TRBJ2-1
CASQGTGYNEQFF
TGTGCCAGCCAGGGAACAGGGTACAATGAGCAGTTCTTC
>TRBD1|-|TRBV5-1|TRBJ1-6
CASSLAGQGYSPLHF
TGCGCCAGCAGCTTGGCCGGACAGGGGTACTCACCCCTCCACTTT
>TRBD2|few|TRBV4-3|TRBJ2-1
CASSQEIVGGIDNEQFF
TGCGCCAGCAGCCAAGAAATCGTCGGGGGGATCGACAATGAGCAGTTCTTC